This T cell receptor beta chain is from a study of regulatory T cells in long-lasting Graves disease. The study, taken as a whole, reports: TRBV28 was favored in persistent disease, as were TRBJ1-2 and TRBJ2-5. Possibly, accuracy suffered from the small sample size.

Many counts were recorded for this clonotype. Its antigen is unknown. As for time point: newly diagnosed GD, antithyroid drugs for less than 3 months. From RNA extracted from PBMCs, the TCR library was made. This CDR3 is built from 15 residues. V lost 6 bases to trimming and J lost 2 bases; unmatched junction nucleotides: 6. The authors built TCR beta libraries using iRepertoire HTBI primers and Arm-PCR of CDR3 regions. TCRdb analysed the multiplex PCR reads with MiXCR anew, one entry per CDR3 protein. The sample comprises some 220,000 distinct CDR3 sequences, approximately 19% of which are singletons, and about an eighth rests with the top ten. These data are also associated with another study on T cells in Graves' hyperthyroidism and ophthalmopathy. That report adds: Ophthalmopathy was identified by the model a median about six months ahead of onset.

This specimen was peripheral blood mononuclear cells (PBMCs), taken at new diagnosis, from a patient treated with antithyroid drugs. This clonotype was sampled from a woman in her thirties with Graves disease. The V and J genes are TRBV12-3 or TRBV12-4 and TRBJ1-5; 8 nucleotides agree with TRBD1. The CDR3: CASSRTQGGNQPQHF. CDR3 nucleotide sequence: TGTGCCAGCAGCCGAACACAGGGGGGCAATCAGCCCCAGCATTTT.